One and the same sample provided the 24 T cell receptor beta chains below, sequenced in a study of cytomegalovirus exposure and HLA in healthy donors. In the PCR, 60 Vbeta and 13 Jbeta primers were used. TCRdb's copy holds only in-frame clones and misses some; the assay was immunoSEQ multiplex PCR. The table has approximately 120,000 clones, 80% to 85% seen once; the top ten hold approximately 1.1%. Source material: PBMCs. The receptors originated from a woman in her thirties in good health and CMV-seronegative.

The sample holds one count of this clone. This chain joins TRBV5-1 and TRBJ2-3, with TRBD1 matching over 7 bases. The ends lost 0 bases at V and 4 bases at J; junction bases unmatched: 5. Germline lookup yields CDR1 SGHRS and CDR2 YFSETQ. The length of the CDR3 is 15 residues. The DNA for the CDR3 is TGCGCCAGCAGCTTGGGACAGGGTTTCCCAGATACGCAGTATTTT. Protein sequence: CASSLGQGFPDTQYF.

This chain uses TRBV5-1 with TRBJ1-4, with D maybe TRBD1 (6 bases). The CDR3 has 13 residues. V was cut by 5 bases and J by 7 bases, with 12 bases left in between. The germline gives CDR1 SGHRS, CDR2 YFSETQ. The CDR3 bases are TGCGCCAGCAGGAGGACAGAGGGTGAAAAACTGTTTTTT. Translated: CASRRTEGEKLFF.

V gene TRBV29-1 combines with J gene TRBJ2-7, with unresolved D. Germline V lookup: CDR1 SQVTM, CDR2 ANQGSEA. The CDR3 is 12 residues long. V lost 5 bases, J lost 2 bases, and 10 bases lay in between. The CDR3 protein is CSVSQATYEQYF. The CDR3 nucleotides are TGCAGCGTTAGCCAGGCTACCTACGAGCAGTACTTC.

The chain carries TRBV7-2 and TRBJ1-1; the D is unclear. The CDR3 extends over 13 amino acids. Per the germline V gene, CDR1 is SGHTA and CDR2 is FQGNSA. The V and J ends lost 4 bases and 3 bases respectively, with 9 bases between them. CDR3 sequence (DNA): TGTGCCAGCAGCTCTCAGAGGGACACTGAAGCTTTCTTT. Translated, it gives CASSSQRDTEAFF. Combining the CDR3 with reference TRBV7-2 and TRBJ1-1 gives the whole variable domain GAGVSQSPSNKVTEKGKDVELRCDPISGHTALYWYRQSLGQGLEFLIYFQGNSAPDKSGLPSDRFSAERTGGSVSTLTIQRTQQEDSAVYLCASSSQRDTEAFFGQGTRLTVV.

This chain connects TRBV30 to TRBJ1-6; TRBD1 agrees at 7 bases. The CDR3 covers 16 residues. Germline loops: CDR1 GTSNPN, CDR2 SVGIG (reference sequence). After removal of 1 base from V and 8 bases from J, the junction contained 11 bases not matched to a gene. The CDR3, as DNA: TGTGCCTGGAGTGGAGGGGACAGCAAACGGCATTCACCCCTCCACTTT. Its translation is CAWSGGDSKRHSPLHF.

The chain recombines TRBV5-6 with TRBJ2-7, with D perhaps TRBD1 (6 bases). V lost 4 bases, J lost 6 bases, and 23 bases lay in between. CDR1 and CDR2 (germline): SGHDT, YYEEEE. This CDR3 has 16 amino acids. The CDR3, as DNA: TGTGCCAGCAGCCTACGGACTTGGGGGCGTCAAGTCGAGCAGTACTTC. Amino acids: CASSLRTWGRQVEQYF. Full variable domain (outside the CDR3, taken from reference TRBV5-6 and TRBJ2-7): DAGVTQSPTHLIKTRGQQVTLRCSPKSGHDTVSWYQQALGQGPQFIFQYYEEEERQRGNFPDRFSGHQFPNYSSELNVNALLLGDSALYLCASSLRTWGRQVEQYFGPGTRLTVT.

The gene calls are TRBV7-8 and TRBJ1-1, with D unresolved. The germline gives CDR1 SGHVS, CDR2 FQNEAQ. Trimming shortened V by 1 base and J by 0 bases, and 12 bases separated the two germline ends. This CDR3 is 16 amino acids long. The CDR3 DNA follows: TGTGCCAGCAGCTTAGAGTGGGGAGGGCTGAACACTGAAGCTTTCTTT. Protein sequence: CASSLEWGGLNTEAFF.

This chain uses TRBV12-1 with TRBJ1-1; the DNA was not compared with TRBD1, the D call given in the table. TRBV12-1 is a known pseudogene. The CDR3 consists of 14 residues. CDR3: CASSRQGANTEAFF. The CDR3 region has the DNA TGTGCCAGCAGCCGCCAGGGGGCGAACACTGAAGCTTTCTTT.

This chain uses TRBV5-1 with TRBJ2-5; 9 bases map to TRBD2. Germline V gives CDR1 SGHRS, CDR2 YFSETQ. The junction had 9 bases not matched to a gene; V was cut back by 4 bases and J by 5 bases. This CDR3 is built from 15 residues. The CDR3 DNA sequence: TGCGCCAGCAGCCCACCGGTAGCGGGAGAGGAGACCCAGTACTTC. Its translation: CASSPPVAGEETQYF.

V is TRBV15 and J is TRBJ1-1, with D hard to call. Trimming left V 4 bases short and J 2 bases short, with 8 bases between. Germline V gene data show CDR1 as LNHNV and CDR2 as YYDKDF (reference sequence). This CDR3 has 13 residues. CDR3 loop: CATSTASNTEAFF. The CDR3 nucleotides read TGTGCCACCAGCACAGCGTCAAACACTGAAGCTTTCTTT.

This clone was detected a few times. This sequence joins TRBV13 and TRBJ2-3; TRBD2 is a possible D gene (6 bases). Trimming pared 4 bases from V and 0 bases from J, leaving 8 bases between. The CDR3 length is 14 residues. Germline V gene lookup returns CDR1 PRHDT and CDR2 FYEKMQ (reference sequence). CDR3 sequence: CASSSRGSTDTQYF. CDR3 DNA sequence: TGTGCCAGCAGCTCGCGGGGAAGCACAGATACGCAGTATTTT.

V and J are TRBV7-2 and TRBJ1-1; tentatively, D is TRBD1 (6 bases). The CDR3 consists of 15 residues. Between the trimmed V and J ends, which lost 1 base and 1 base, there was a span of 10 bases. Germline assignment: CDR1 SGHTA and CDR2 FQGNSA. This chain's CDR3 is CASSLGDRRNTEAFF. The CDR3 nucleotides read TGTGCCAGCAGCTTAGGAGACAGGAGGAACACTGAAGCTTTCTTT.

In its sample, this clone was seen once. V usage is TRBV21-1 and J usage is TRBJ2-4; the table gives TRBD1 as D, unverified against the DNA. TRBV21-1 is classified as a pseudogene. The CDR3 contains 15 residues. The CDR3 reads CASSKGTGAKNIQYF. The CDR3 coding sequence is TGTGCCAGCAGCAAAGGGACAGGGGCCAAAAACATTCAGTACTTC.

The chain uses TRBV12-5 and TRBJ1-4, with TRBD1 identical over 7 bases. There are 14 residues in the CDR3. V shed 5 bases, J shed 4 bases, and the junction held 4 bases outside the gene matches. Germline CDR1 LGHNT, CDR2 FRNRAP. CDR3 bases: TGTGCTAGTGGTCTCGGGACAGTTAATGAAAAACTGTTTTTT. Translated: CASGLGTVNEKLFF.

The CDR3 region is CASSFQGAPEAFF. CDR3 bases: TGTGCCAGCAGCTTCCAGGGGGCCCCTGAAGCTTTCTTT. The V call is TRBV11-2, the J call TRBJ1-1, with 8 bases that match TRBD1. J lost 6 bases, V lost 3 bases, and 3 bases had no gene match. CDR1 is SGHAT and CDR2 is FQNNGV in the germline V gene. The CDR3 totals 13 residues.

Only a few counts were recorded for this clone. This sequence joins TRBV4-2 and TRBJ2-5; tentative D call: TRBD1 (6 bases). V shed 1 base and J shed 4 bases, with 10 bases lying between them. This CDR3 is 14 amino acids long. CDR1 LGHNA and CDR2 YNFKEQ come from the germline V gene. Here the CDR3 DNA reads TGTGCCAGCAGCCAAGGGGGCAGGGGAGAGACCCAGTACTTC. Its protein product is CASSQGGRGETQYF.

This chain joins TRBV7-9 and TRBJ1-1, with D maybe TRBD1 (5 bases). CDR1 and CDR2 (germline): SEHNR, FQNEAQ (reference sequence). The CDR3 spans 18 residues. V was pared by 3 bases and J by 1 base, with 21 bases between. The DNA of the CDR3 is TGTGCCAGCAGCTTTTTCGTGTTCCGTAGTCAGGGGAACACTGAAGCTTTCTTT. Protein sequence: CASSFFVFRSQGNTEAFF.

The V and J genes are TRBV10-2 and TRBJ2-3; D is possibly TRBD2 (5 bases). Trimming removed 4 bases from V and 3 bases from J, with 17 bases in between. In germline, CDR1 is WSHSY, CDR2 SAAADI. The CDR3 has 16 amino acids. CDR3 sequence: CASSVFAGSSTDTQYF. The CDR3 nucleotides read TGCGCCAGCAGTGTATTCGCGGGTAGTTCGACAGATACGCAGTATTTT.

This clone occurred once. The chain employs TRBV5-1 and TRBJ2-3; 8 nucleotides line up with TRBD1. The germline V gene has CDR1 SGHRS and CDR2 YFSETQ. The CDR3 totals 15 residues. The junction had 6 bases not matched to a gene; V was cut back by 5 bases and J by 1 base. CDR3 amino acids: CASSPPGQGTDTQYF. As DNA, the CDR3 is TGCGCCAGCAGTCCACCGGGACAGGGCACAGATACGCAGTATTTT. Combining the CDR3 with reference TRBV5-1 and TRBJ2-3 gives the whole variable domain KAGVTQTPRYLIKTRGQQVTLSCSPISGHRSVSWYQQTPGQGLQFLFEYFSETQRNKGNFPGRFSGRQFSNSRSEMNVSTLELGDSALYLCASSPPGQGTDTQYFGPGTRLTVL.

The genes are TRBV7-9 and TRBJ2-2; maybe TRBD2 (6 bases). Deletions cut 6 bases from V and 0 bases from J, with 14 bases between. This CDR3 has 16 amino acids. Germline CDR1 is SEHNR and CDR2 is FQNEAQ (reference sequence). The CDR3: CASRGGQNANTGELFF. CDR3 bases: TGTGCCAGCAGGGGAGGACAAAACGCGAACACCGGGGAGCTGTTTTTT.

This clone was counted a few times. The genes are TRBV11-3 and TRBJ1-2; D possibly corresponds to TRBD1 (6 bases). Germline loops: CDR1 SGHNT, CDR2 YENEEA. Trimming took off 2 bases at V and 6 bases at J, with 13 bases between the two ends. CDR3 length: 14 amino acids. CDR3 sequence reads: CASSLKGRTDGYTF. Here the CDR3 DNA reads TGTGCCAGCAGCTTAAAAGGCAGGACAGATGGCTACACCTTC.

The chain recombines TRBV19 with TRBJ1-2; weak D call: TRBD1 (5 bases). Trimming removed 7 bases from V and 4 bases from J, with 25 bases in between. Germline V lookup: CDR1 LNHDA, CDR2 SQIVND (reference sequence). The CDR3 length is 17 residues. The CDR3 nucleotides read TGTGCCAGTACCTATATTCGTTCAGGGAGGGGCGGCTATGGCTACACCTTC. Protein sequence: CASTYIRSGRGGYGYTF. Supplemented by reference TRBV19 and TRBJ1-2, the full variable domain reads DGGITQSPKYLFRKEGQNVTLSCEQNLNHDAMYWYRQDPGQGLRLIYYSQIVNDFQKGDIAEGYSVSREKKESFPLTVTSAQKNPTAFYLCASTYIRSGRGGYGYTFGSGTRLTVV.

V gene TRBV7-8 combines with J gene TRBJ2-6, with 7 bases lining up with TRBD1. From germline, CDR1 is SGHVS and CDR2 FQNEAQ. The CDR3 consists of 15 residues. The ends lost 5 bases at V and 3 bases at J; junction bases unmatched: 4. This CDR3 is CASSPQGLGANVLTF. CDR3 bases: TGTGCCAGCAGCCCACAGGGGCTTGGGGCCAACGTCCTGACTTTC.

V and J are TRBV6-5 and TRBJ1-4; possibly TRBD1 for D (6 bases). The CDR3 extends over 14 amino acids. Trimming left V 6 bases short and J 1 base short, with 9 bases between. Germline V gene sequence: CDR1 MNHEY, CDR2 SVGAGI. CDR3 sequence: CASRETGTNEKLFF. The CDR3 bases are TGTGCCAGCAGAGAGACAGGAACTAATGAAAAACTGTTTTTT.